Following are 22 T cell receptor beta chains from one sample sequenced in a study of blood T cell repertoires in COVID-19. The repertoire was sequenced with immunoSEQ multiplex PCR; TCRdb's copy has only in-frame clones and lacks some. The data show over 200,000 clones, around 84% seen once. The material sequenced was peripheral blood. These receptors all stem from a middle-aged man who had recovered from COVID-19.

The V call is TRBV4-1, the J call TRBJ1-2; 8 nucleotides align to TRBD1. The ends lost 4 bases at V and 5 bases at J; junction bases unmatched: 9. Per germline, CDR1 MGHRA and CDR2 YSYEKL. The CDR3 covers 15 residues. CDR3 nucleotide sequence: TGCGCCAGCAGCCCCCAGGACAGGGTTTTGTATGGCTACACCTTC. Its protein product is CASSPQDRVLYGYTF.

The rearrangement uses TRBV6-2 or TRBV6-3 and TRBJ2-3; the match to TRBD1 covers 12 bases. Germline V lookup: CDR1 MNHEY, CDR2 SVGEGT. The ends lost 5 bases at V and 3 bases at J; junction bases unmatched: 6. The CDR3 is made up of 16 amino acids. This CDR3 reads CASSLRDRGRTDTQYF. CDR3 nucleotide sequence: TGTGCCAGCAGTCTCCGGGACAGGGGGCGGACAGATACGCAGTATTTT.

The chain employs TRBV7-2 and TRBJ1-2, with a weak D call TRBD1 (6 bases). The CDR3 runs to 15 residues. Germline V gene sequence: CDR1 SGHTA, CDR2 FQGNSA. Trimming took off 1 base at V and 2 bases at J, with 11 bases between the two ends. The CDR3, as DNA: TGTGCCAGCAGCTTAGATGGGGGGGCGAACTATGGCTACACCTTC. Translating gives CASSLDGGANYGYTF.

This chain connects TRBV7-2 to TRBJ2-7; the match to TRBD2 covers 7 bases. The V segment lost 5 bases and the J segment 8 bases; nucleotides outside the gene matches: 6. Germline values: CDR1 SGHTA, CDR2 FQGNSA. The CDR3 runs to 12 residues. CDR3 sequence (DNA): TGTGCCAGCAGCCTACAGCGGGAAAAGCAGTACTTC. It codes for CASSLQREKQYF.

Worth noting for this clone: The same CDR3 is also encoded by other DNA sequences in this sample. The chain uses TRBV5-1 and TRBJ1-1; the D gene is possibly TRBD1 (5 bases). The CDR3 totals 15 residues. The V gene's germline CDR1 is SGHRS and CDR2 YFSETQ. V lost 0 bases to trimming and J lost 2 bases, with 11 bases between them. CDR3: CASSLVGGLNTEAFF. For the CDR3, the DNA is TGCGCCAGCAGCTTGGTTGGGGGACTTAACACTGAAGCTTTCTTT.

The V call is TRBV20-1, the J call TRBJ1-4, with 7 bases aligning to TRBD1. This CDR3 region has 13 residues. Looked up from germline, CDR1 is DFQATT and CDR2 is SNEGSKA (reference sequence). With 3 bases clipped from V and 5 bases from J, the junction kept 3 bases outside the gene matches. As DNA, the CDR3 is TGCAGTGCTAGTACAGGGGTAAATGAAAAACTGTTTTTT. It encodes CSASTGVNEKLFF.

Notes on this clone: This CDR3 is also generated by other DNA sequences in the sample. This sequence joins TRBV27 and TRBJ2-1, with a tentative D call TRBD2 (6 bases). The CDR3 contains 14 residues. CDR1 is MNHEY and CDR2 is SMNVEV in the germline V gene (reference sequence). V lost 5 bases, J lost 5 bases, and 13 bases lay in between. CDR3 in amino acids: CASSPSGLNNEQFF. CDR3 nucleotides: TGTGCCAGCAGTCCTTCGGGACTGAACAATGAGCAGTTCTTC.

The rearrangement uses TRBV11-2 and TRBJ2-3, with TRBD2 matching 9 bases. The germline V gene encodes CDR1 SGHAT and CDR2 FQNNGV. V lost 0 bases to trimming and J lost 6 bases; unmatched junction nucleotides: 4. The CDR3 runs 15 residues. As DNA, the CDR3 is TGTGCCAGCAGCTTAGACGCGGGGGGGCCGGATACGCAGTATTTT. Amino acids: CASSLDAGGPDTQYF.

The DNA for the CDR3 is TGTGCCAGCAGTTTATCCCTAACAGGGAGAGGCGAGCAGTACTTC. It specifies CASSLSLTGRGEQYF. The chain employs TRBV27 and TRBJ2-7; weak D call: TRBD1 (6 bases). Germline V CDR1 and CDR2: MNHEY, SMNVEV (reference sequence). V was cut by 0 bases and J by 6 bases, with 15 bases left in between. The CDR3 covers 15 residues.

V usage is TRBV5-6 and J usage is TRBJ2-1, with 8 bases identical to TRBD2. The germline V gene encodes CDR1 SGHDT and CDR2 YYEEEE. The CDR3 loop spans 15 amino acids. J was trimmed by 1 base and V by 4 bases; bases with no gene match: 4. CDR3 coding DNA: TGTGCCAGCAGCCCCAGACTAGCGTCCTACAATGAGCAGTTCTTC. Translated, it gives CASSPRLASYNEQFF.

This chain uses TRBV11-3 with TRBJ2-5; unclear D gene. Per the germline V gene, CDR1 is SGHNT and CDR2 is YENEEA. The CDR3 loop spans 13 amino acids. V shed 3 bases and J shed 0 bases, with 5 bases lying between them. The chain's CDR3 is CASSLEYQETQYF. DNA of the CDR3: TGTGCCAGCAGCTTGGAGTACCAAGAGACCCAGTACTTC.

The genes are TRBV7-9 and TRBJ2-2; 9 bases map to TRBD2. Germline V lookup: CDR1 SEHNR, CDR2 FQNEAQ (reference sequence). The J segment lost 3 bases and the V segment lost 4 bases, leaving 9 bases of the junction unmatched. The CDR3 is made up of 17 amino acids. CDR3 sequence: CASSYATSGHYTGELFF. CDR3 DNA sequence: TGTGCCAGCAGCTACGCAACTAGCGGGCATTACACCGGGGAGCTGTTTTTT.

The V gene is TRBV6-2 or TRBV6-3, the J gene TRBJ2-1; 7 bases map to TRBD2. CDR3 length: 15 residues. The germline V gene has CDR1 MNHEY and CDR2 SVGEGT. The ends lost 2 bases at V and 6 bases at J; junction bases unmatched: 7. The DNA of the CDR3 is TGTGCCAGCAGTTACCTGGCGGGAGTTTTCAATGAGCAGTTCTTC. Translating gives CASSYLAGVFNEQFF.

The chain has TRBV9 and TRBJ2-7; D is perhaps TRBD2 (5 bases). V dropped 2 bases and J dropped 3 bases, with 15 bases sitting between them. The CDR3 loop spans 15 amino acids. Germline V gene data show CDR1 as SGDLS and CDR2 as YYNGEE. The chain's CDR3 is CASSVGPGSGYEQYF. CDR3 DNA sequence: TGTGCCAGCAGCGTGGGTCCTGGGAGCGGCTACGAGCAGTACTTC. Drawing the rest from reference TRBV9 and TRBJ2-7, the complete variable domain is DSGVTQTPKHLITATGQRVTLRCSPRSGDLSVYWYQQSLDQGLQFLIQYYNGEERAKGNILERFSAQQFPDLHSELNLSSLELGDSALYFCASSVGPGSGYEQYFGPGTRLTVT.

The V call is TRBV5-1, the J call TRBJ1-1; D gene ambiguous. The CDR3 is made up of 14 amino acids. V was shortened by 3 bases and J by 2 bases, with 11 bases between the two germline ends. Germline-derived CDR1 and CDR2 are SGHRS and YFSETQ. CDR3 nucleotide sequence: TGCGCCAGCAGCTCTACAACAGCTAACACTGAAGCTTTCTTT. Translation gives CASSSTTANTEAFF.

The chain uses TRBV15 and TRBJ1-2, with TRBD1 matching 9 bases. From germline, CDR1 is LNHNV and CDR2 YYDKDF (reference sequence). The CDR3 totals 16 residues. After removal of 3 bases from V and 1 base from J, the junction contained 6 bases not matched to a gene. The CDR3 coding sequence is TGTGCCACCAGCAGGGGGACAGGGACACTTAACTATGGCTACACCTTC. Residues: CATSRGTGTLNYGYTF.

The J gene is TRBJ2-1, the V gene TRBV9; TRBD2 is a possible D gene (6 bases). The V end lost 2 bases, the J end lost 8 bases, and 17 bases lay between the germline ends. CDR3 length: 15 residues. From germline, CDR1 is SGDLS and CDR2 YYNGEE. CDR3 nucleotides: TGTGCCAGCAGCGTGGGGACTCCCCTTTTGGATGAGCAGTTCTTC. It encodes CASSVGTPLLDEQFF.

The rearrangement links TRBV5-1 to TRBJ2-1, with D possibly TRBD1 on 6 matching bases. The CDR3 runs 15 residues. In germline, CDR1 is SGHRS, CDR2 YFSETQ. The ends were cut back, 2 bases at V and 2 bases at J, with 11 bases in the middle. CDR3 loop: CASSLIPGAYNEQFF. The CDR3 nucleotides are TGCGCCAGCAGCTTAATCCCAGGGGCCTACAATGAGCAGTTCTTC. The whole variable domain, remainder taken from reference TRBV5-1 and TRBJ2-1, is KAGVTQTPRYLIKTRGQQVTLSCSPISGHRSVSWYQQTPGQGLQFLFEYFSETQRNKGNFPGRFSGRQFSNSRSEMNVSTLELGDSALYLCASSLIPGAYNEQFFGPGTRLTVL.

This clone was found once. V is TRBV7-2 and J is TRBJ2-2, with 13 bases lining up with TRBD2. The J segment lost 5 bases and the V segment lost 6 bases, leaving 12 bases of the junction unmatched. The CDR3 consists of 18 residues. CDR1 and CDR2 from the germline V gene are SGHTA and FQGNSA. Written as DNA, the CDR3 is TGTGCCAGCAGAGTCGGGACTAGCGGGACCCTTGGGACCGGGGAGCTGTTTTTT. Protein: CASRVGTSGTLGTGELFF. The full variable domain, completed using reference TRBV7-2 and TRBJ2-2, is GAGVSQSPSNKVTEKGKDVELRCDPISGHTALYWYRQSLGQGLEFLIYFQGNSAPDKSGLPSDRFSAERTGGSVSTLTIQRTQQEDSAVYLCASRVGTSGTLGTGELFFGEGSRLTVL.

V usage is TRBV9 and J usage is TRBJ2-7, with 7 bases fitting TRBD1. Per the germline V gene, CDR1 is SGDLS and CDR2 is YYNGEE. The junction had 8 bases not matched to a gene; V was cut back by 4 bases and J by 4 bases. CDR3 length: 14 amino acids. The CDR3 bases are TGTGCCAGCAGCCCCGGGGACAGCCTTTACGAGCAGTACTTC. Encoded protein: CASSPGDSLYEQYF.

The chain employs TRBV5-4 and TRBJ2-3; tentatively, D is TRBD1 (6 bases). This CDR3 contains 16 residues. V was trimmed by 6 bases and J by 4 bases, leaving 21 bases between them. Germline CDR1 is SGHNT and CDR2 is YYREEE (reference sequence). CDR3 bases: TGTGCCAGCACATCTCTGACGACAGGTAGAGCAGATACGCAGTATTTT. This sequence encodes CASTSLTTGRADTQYF.

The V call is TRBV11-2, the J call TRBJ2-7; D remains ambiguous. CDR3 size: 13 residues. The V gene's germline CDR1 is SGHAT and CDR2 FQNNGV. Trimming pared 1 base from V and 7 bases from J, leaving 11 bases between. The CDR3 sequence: CASSLGALEEQYF. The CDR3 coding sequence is TGTGCCAGCAGCTTAGGGGCACTTGAGGAGCAGTACTTC.